The clone carrying this T cell receptor (beta chain) appeared once. The antigen is not known. Sample time point: week 5, during vaccination. Each dose of the vaccine consisted of 300 ug of mutant IDH1 20-mer peptide, with topical imiquimod. The record originates from a study of a mutant IDH1 vaccine in newly diagnosed glioma. Study-level information: Vaccines were first given 4-6 weeks after radiotherapy alone, or with temozolomide cycles. The therapy given earlier, which was standard therapy, consisted of radiotherapy, temozolomide, or both, and most of the patients received both. Study results and limitations: Whatever changes occurred in top peripheral T cell clonotypes seemed unrelated to pseudoprogression.

Sequenced by immunoSEQ multiplex PCR; TCRdb stores in-frame clones only, minus some. The sample has about 58,000 clones, roughly four fifths seen once. The CDR3 spans 14 residues. The V end lost 0 bases, the J end lost 9 bases, and 12 bases lay between the germline ends. Germline V gives CDR1 LGHNA, CDR2 YNFKEQ. This receptor was identified in a woman in her fifties or sixties with glioma. The sample here was PBMCs, taken from a glioma patient whose treatment included an IDH1 peptide vaccine. V and J are TRBV4-2 and TRBJ2-1; D gene ambiguous. In DNA, the CDR3 is TGTGCCAGCAGCCAAGAGCACAGTCGGAGTGAGCAGTTCTTC. Encoded protein: CASSQEHSRSEQFF.